Listed below are T cell receptor beta chains from one sample, sequenced in a study of shared clonotypes between healthy human individuals. Sequencing used immunoSEQ multiplex PCR; TCRdb keeps in-frame clones, though not all of them. The sample lists a few million clones; about 92% were seen once. Sequencing was done on a sample of naive CD4+ T cells from PBMCs. Every receptor here comes from a man between 18 and 35 years old in good health. Some clones in this sample may be carry-over from other donors' samples. The CDR3 runs from the conserved cysteine through the conserved F or W. A D gene is named only where the DNA matches it firmly. Rows give clone size only sometimes, using once, few, many, or a class for an expanded clone.

v_gene	len	abundance	j_gene	d_gene	CDR3aa	CDR3nt
TRBV30	11	few	TRBJ1-1	-	CAWSLETEAFF	TGTGCCTGGAGTCTGGAGACTGAAGCTTTCTTT
TRBV11-3	14	-	TRBJ1-4	-	CASRDGRNNEKLFF	TGTGCCAGCAGAGACGGCCGTAATAATGAAAAACTGTTTTTT
TRBV10-3	16	-	TRBJ2-7	-	CAISGVAETASYEQYF	TGTGCCATCAGTGGCGTAGCGGAGACAGCCTCCTACGAGCAGTACTTC
TRBV7-9	15	-	TRBJ1-1	TRBD1	CASSRGEQGFDEAFF	TGTGCCAGCAGCCGAGGGGAACAGGGGTTTGATGAAGCTTTCTTT
TRBV7-9	17	-	TRBJ2-1	-	CASSLAGRESAYNEQFF	TGTGCCAGCAGCTTAGCAGGTCGGGAAAGTGCCTACAATGAGCAGTTCTTC
TRBV13	15	-	TRBJ2-7	-	CASSPGRLEVVEQYF	TGTGCCAGCAGCCCCGGGAGACTAGAAGTTGTCGAGCAGTACTTC
TRBV29-1	19	-	TRBJ2-7	TRBD2	CSVEPSGLAGGPVAYEQYF	TGCAGCGTTGAACCTTCCGGACTAGCGGGAGGCCCGGTAGCCTACGAGCAGTACTTC
TRBV28	13	-	TRBJ2-7	-	CASSLGHSGEQYF	TGTGCCAGCAGCCTTGGACATTCCGGCGAGCAGTACTTC
TRBV15	15	once	TRBJ2-5	-	CATSRDLSAQETQYF	TGTGCCACCAGCAGGGACCTCAGCGCTCAAGAGACCCAGTACTTC
TRBV7-6	15	-	TRBJ2-5	TRBD2	CASSLAFASGETQYF	TGTGCCAGCAGCTTAGCGTTCGCTAGCGGAGAGACCCAGTACTTC
TRBV29-1	13	few	TRBJ1-1	-	CSVVRRLGSEAFF	TGCAGCGTTGTCCGAAGGCTGGGGAGTGAAGCTTTCTTT
TRBV2	13	-	TRBJ1-1	-	CASSPGLTTEAFF	TGTGCCAGCAGTCCGGGCCTGACCACTGAAGCTTTCTTT
TRBV9	13	-	TRBJ2-2	-	CASSVEDTGELFF	TGTGCCAGCAGCGTAGAGGACACCGGGGAGCTGTTTTTT
TRBV28	13	-	TRBJ2-7	-	CASSHRLAYEQYF	TGTGCCAGCAGCCACAGGTTAGCCTACGAGCAGTACTTC
TRBV14	17	-	TRBJ2-5	-	CASSQDTSGLEGETQYF	TGTGCCAGCAGCCAAGATACATCGGGGCTAGAGGGGGAGACCCAGTACTTC
TRBV18	16	-	TRBJ1-2	TRBD1	CASSRTGQGYDYGYTF	TGTGCCAGCTCACGGACGGGACAGGGGTATGACTATGGCTACACCTTC
TRBV29-1	13	-	TRBJ2-7	-	CSVEEVVSLRQYF	TGCAGCGTTGAAGAGGTAGTCAGCCTGCGGCAGTACTTC
TRBV4-1	17	-	TRBJ2-7	-	CASSSPTGPLSGGEQYF	TGCGCCAGCAGCTCACCGACAGGGCCGCTCTCGGGGGGAGAGCAGTACTTC
TRBV28	15	-	TRBJ2-7	TRBD1	CASSSTGAAVLEQYF	TGTGCCAGCAGTTCCACAGGGGCAGCTGTCTTGGAGCAGTACTTC
TRBV7-8	19	-	TRBJ2-1	TRBD2	CASSTSGKRLIDSYNEQFF	TGTGCCAGCAGCACTAGCGGGAAAAGGCTTATAGACTCCTACAATGAGCAGTTCTTC
TRBV19	16	-	TRBJ1-2	TRBD1	CASSIVQAGGNYGYTF	TGTGCCAGTAGTATAGTTCAAGCAGGGGGAAACTATGGCTACACCTTC
TRBV27	12	-	TRBJ2-1	-	CASPSETFEQFF	TGTGCCAGCCCGTCGGAGACTTTCGAGCAGTTCTTC
TRBV4-3	15	-	TRBJ1-3	-	CASSLDGSSGNTIYF	TGCGCCAGCAGCCTTGACGGGTCCTCTGGAAACACCATATATTTT
TRBV18	17	-	TRBJ1-5	TRBD1	CASSPPGTGVGNQPQHF	TGTGCCAGCTCACCACCAGGTACAGGGGTGGGTAATCAGCCCCAGCATTTT
TRBV21-1	13	-	TRBJ1-1	-	CASRATIRTEAFF	TGTGCCAGCAGGGCCACAATTCGCACTGAAGCTTTCTTT
TRBV9	14	-	TRBJ1-1	-	CASSAEAGRTEAFF	TGTGCCAGCAGCGCGGAAGCAGGGCGGACTGAAGCTTTCTTT
TRBV5-4	14	-	TRBJ1-1	TRBD1	CASSSQGGRTEAFF	TGTGCCAGCAGCTCCCAGGGGGGCAGGACTGAAGCTTTCTTT
TRBV7-3	12	-	TRBJ2-3	-	CASSLGVDTQYF	TGTGCCAGCAGCTTAGGGGTGGATACGCAGTATTTT
TRBV6-1	14	-	TRBJ2-3	-	CASRRRDTTDTQYF	TGTGCCAGCCGACGTCGGGACACCACAGATACGCAGTATTTT
TRBV21-1	14	-	TRBJ2-1	-	CASSKGGTDNEQFF	TGTGCCAGCAGCAAAGGGGGGACAGACAATGAGCAGTTCTTC
TRBV9	14	-	TRBJ2-5	-	CASSVLPSGETQYF	TGTGCCAGCAGCGTACTTCCCTCAGGGGAGACCCAGTACTTC
TRBV14	13	-	TRBJ2-7	-	CASSQAGSHEQYF	TGTGCCAGCAGCCAAGCAGGGTCCCACGAGCAGTACTTC
TRBV11-2	17	-	TRBJ2-1	TRBD2	CASSLDRVAGGINEQFF	TGTGCCAGCAGCTTAGATCGGGTAGCGGGAGGGATCAATGAGCAGTTCTTC
TRBV5-1	13	-	TRBJ1-1	-	CASSFDPGSEAFF	TGCGCCAGCAGCTTCGATCCGGGGTCTGAAGCTTTCTTT
TRBV5-1	14	-	TRBJ2-5	-	CASSPVSDSGTQYF	TGCGCCAGCAGCCCGGTCTCGGATTCCGGGACCCAGTACTTC
TRBV2	14	-	TRBJ1-4	-	CASSVYRGGEKLFF	TGTGCCAGCAGTGTGTACAGAGGGGGTGAAAAACTGTTTTTT
TRBV19	15	-	TRBJ2-7	TRBD2	CASSTGLARSYEQYF	TGTGCCAGTAGTACCGGACTAGCGCGCTCCTACGAGCAGTACTTC
TRBV9	15	-	TRBJ2-1	TRBD2	CASSQTSGSFNEQFF	TGTGCCAGCAGCCAAACTAGCGGGAGTTTCAATGAGCAGTTCTTC
TRBV6-1	14	-	TRBJ1-5	TRBD1	CASREDRAIEPQHF	TGTGCCAGCAGGGAGGACAGGGCAATCGAGCCCCAGCATTTT
TRBV7-2	14	once	TRBJ2-3	-	CASSLLGITDTQYF	TGTGCCAGCAGCTTATTGGGGATCACAGATACGCAGTATTTT
TRBV5-5	15	-	TRBJ2-1	-	CASTRKTDGDLEQFF	TGTGCCAGCACAAGAAAAACTGACGGCGACTTGGAGCAGTTCTTC
TRBV28	16	-	TRBJ1-1	-	CASSLSRKTMNTEAFF	TGTGCCAGCAGTTTATCGCGGAAGACGATGAACACTGAAGCTTTCTTT
TRBV10-3	18	once	TRBJ1-2	TRBD1	CAISEPMPTGGGYYGYTF	TGTGCCATCAGTGAGCCGATGCCCACAGGGGGTGGGTACTATGGCTACACCTTC
TRBV5-8	15	-	TRBJ1-5	TRBD1	CASSPEQGAFQPQHF	TGTGCCAGCAGCCCAGAACAGGGGGCGTTTCAGCCCCAGCATTTT
TRBV5-4	16	-	TRBJ2-2	TRBD2	CASSLGGLVNTGELFF	TGTGCCAGCAGCTTGGGGGGACTAGTTAACACCGGGGAGCTGTTTTTT
TRBV5-1	16	once	TRBJ2-7	TRBD2	CASRLAGGGSSYEQYF	TGCGCCAGCAGGCTAGCGGGAGGCGGGAGCTCCTACGAGCAGTACTTC
TRBV7-9	17	-	TRBJ1-2	TRBD1	CASSFPGQGEGNYGYTF	TGTGCCAGCAGCTTCCCGGGACAGGGCGAAGGTAACTATGGCTACACCTTC
TRBV20-1	11	-	TRBJ1-5	-	CSAEGGKSQHF	TGCAGTGCTGAAGGGGGTAAGTCCCAGCATTTT
TRBV2	15	-	TRBJ2-7	TRBD2	CATPGASGRSYEQYF	TGTGCCACACCCGGGGCTAGCGGGAGGTCCTACGAGCAGTACTTC
TRBV7-2	14	-	TRBJ1-2	-	CASSPDRGIYGYTF	TGTGCCAGCAGCCCGGATAGGGGGATCTATGGCTACACCTTC
TRBV6-4	14	-	TRBJ1-2	-	CASSSQSGDYGYTF	TGTGCCAGCAGCTCACAGTCGGGGGACTATGGCTACACCTTC
TRBV6-5	13	-	TRBJ2-1	-	CASSYVGYNEQFF	TGTGCCAGCAGTTATGTCGGCTACAATGAGCAGTTCTTC
TRBV12-1	17	-	TRBJ2-3	-	CASSSPGTGLSTDTQYF	TGTGCCAGCAGCTCGCCCGGGACAGGGTTAAGCACAGATACGCAGTATTTT
TRBV11-2	13	once	TRBJ2-7	-	CASSSAGRYEQYF	TGTGCCAGCAGCTCGGCGGGCAGATACGAGCAGTACTTC
TRBV5-1	13	-	TRBJ2-3	-	CASSPGDLQRQYF	TGCGCCAGCAGCCCGGGCGATCTACAAAGGCAGTATTTT